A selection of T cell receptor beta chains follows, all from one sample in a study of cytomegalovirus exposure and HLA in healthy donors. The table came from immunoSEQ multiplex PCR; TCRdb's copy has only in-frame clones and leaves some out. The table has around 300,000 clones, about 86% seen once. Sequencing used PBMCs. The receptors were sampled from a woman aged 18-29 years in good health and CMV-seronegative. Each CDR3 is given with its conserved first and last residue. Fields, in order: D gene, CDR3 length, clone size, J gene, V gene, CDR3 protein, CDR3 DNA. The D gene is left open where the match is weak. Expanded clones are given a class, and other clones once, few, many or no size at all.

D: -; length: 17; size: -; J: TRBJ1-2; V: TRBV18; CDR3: CASSLELGRLANYGYTF; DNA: TGTGCCAGCTCACTGGAGCTGGGGCGTTTGGCTAACTATGGCTACACCTTC
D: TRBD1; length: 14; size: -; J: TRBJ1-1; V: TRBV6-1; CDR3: CASSRDRGTTEAFF; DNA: TGTGCCAGCAGCCGGGACAGGGGAACTACTGAAGCTTTCTTT
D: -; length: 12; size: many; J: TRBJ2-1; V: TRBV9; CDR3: CASSARGNEQFF; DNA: TGTGCCAGCAGCGCCAGGGGCAATGAGCAGTTCTTC
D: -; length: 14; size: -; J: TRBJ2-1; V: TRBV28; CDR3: CASLRTTPGNEQFF; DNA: TGTGCCAGCCTCAGGACTACCCCGGGCAATGAGCAGTTCTTC
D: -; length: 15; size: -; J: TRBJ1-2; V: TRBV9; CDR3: CASSVQQGRSYGYTF; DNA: TGTGCCAGCAGCGTCCAACAGGGCCGCTCCTATGGCTACACCTTC
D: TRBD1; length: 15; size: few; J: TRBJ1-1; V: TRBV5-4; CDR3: CASNPSPTGDTEAFF; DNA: TGTGCCAGCAACCCTTCCCCAACAGGGGACACTGAAGCTTTCTTT
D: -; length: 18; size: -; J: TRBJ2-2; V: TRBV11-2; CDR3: CASSYHIPTRTNTGELFF; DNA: TGTGCCAGCAGCTATCATATCCCTACGCGAACGAACACCGGGGAGCTGTTTTTT
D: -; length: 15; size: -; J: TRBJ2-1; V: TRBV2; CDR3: CASTLKAGGFNEQFF; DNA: TGTGCCAGCACCCTCAAGGCGGGCGGTTTCAATGAGCAGTTCTTC
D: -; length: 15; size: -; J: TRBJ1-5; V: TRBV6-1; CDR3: CASSEVGDFNQPQHF; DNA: TGTGCCAGCAGTGAAGTAGGGGACTTCAATCAGCCCCAGCATTTT
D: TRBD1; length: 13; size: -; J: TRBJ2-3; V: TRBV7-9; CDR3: CASSLATWTGQYF; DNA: TGTGCCAGCAGCTTAGCGACATGGACAGGGCAGTATTTT
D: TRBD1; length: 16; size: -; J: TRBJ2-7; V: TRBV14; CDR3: CASSHLGTGGIYEQYF; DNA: TGTGCCAGCAGCCACCTCGGGACAGGGGGAATCTACGAGCAGTACTTC
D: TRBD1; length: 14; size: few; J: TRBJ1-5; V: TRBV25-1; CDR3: CASSETGGGQPQHF; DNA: TGTGCCAGCAGTGAGACAGGGGGCGGTCAGCCCCAGCATTTT
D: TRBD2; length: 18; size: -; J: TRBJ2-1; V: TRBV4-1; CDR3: CASSQREERERPYNEQFF; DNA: TGCGCCAGCAGCCAGAGAGAAGAGCGGGAGAGGCCTTACAATGAGCAGTTCTTC
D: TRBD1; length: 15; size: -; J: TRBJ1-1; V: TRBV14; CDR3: CASSRRGRENTEAFF; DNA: TGTGCCAGCAGCCGCAGGGGGCGGGAGAACACTGAAGCTTTCTTT
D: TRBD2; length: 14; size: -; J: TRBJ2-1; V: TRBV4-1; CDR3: CASSAPGLAGEQFF; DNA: TGCGCCAGCAGTGCCCCGGGACTAGCAGGCGAGCAGTTCTTC
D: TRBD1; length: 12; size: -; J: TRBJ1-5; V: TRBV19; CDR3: CASKDRSQPQHF; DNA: TGTGCCAGTAAGGACAGGAGTCAGCCCCAGCATTTT
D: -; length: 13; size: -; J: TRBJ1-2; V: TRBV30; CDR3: CAWSVPQRYGYTF; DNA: TGTGCCTGGAGTGTTCCCCAGCGCTATGGCTACACCTTC
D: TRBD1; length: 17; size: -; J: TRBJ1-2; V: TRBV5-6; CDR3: CASSSGEGQGANYGYTF; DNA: TGTGCCAGCAGCTCCGGGGAAGGGCAGGGGGCTAACTATGGCTACACCTTC
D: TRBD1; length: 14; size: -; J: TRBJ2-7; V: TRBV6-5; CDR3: CASTGTGASYEQYF; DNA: TGTGCCAGCACTGGGACAGGGGCCTCCTACGAGCAGTACTTC
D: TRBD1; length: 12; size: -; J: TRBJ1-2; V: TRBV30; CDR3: CAWRTGDYGYTF; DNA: TGTGCCTGGAGGACAGGGGACTATGGCTACACCTTC
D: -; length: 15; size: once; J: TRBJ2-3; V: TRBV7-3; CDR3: CASRLRPSSTDTQYF; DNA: TGTGCCAGCAGACTACGGCCCTCTAGCACAGATACGCAGTATTTT
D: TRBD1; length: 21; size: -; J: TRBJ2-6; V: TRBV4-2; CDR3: CASSPSGTGEATSSGANVLTF; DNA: TGTGCCAGCAGCCCAAGTGGGACAGGGGAAGCTACCAGCTCTGGGGCCAACGTCCTGACTTTC
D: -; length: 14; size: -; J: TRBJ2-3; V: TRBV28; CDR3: CASNTRGRTDTQYF; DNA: TGTGCCAGCAACACCCGGGGGAGAACAGATACGCAGTATTTT
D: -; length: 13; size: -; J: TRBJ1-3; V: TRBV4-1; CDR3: CASSQALRDTIYF; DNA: TGCGCCAGCAGCCAAGCTCTGAGGGACACCATATATTTT
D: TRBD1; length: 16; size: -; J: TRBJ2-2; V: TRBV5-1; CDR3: CASSGGLGQATGELFF; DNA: TGCGCCAGCAGCGGTGGTCTTGGACAGGCGACCGGGGAGCTGTTTTTT
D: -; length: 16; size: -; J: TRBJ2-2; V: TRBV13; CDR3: CASSLDVYANTGELFF; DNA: TGTGCCAGCAGCTTAGACGTCTACGCGAACACCGGGGAGCTGTTTTTT
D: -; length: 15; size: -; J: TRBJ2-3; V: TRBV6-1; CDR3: CASSATGFATDTQYF; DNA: TGTGCCAGCAGTGCTACAGGGTTCGCGACAGATACGCAGTATTTT
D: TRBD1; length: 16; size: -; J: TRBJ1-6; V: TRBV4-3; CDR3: CASSQLLGQGNSPLHF; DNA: TGCGCCAGCAGCCAATTATTAGGACAGGGAAATTCACCCCTCCACTTT
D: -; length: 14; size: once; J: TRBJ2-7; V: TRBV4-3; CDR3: CASSQEARHYEQYF; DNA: TGCGCCAGCAGCCAAGAGGCCAGGCACTACGAGCAGTACTTC
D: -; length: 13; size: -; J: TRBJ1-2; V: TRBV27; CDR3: CASSQITGYGYTF; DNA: TGTGCCAGCAGTCAAATAACAGGATATGGCTACACCTTC
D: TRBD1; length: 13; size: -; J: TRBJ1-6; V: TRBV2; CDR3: CASGQGDNSPLHF; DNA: TGTGCCAGTGGACAGGGTGATAATTCACCCCTCCACTTT
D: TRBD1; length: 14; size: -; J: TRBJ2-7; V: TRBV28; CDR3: CASSTGQGHYEQYF; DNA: TGTGCCAGCAGTACCGGACAGGGGCACTACGAGCAGTACTTC
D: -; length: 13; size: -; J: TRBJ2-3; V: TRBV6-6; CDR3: CASRPGLADTQYF; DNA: TGTGCCAGCAGGCCGGGTCTAGCAGATACGCAGTATTTT
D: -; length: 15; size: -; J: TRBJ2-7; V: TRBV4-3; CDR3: CASSQDTGSSYEQYF; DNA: TGCGCCAGCAGCCAAGATACGGGATCCTCCTACGAGCAGTACTTC
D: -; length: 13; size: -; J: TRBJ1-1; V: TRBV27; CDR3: CATGPISVTEAFF; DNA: TGTGCCACCGGCCCCATAAGCGTAACTGAAGCTTTCTTT
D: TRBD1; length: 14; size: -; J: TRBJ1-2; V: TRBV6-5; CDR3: CASSYSGTGPKATF; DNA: TGTGCCAGCAGTTACTCCGGGACAGGCCCCAAGGCCACCTTC
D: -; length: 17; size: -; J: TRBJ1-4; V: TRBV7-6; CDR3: CASSLVKGGSTNEKLFF; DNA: TGTGCCAGCAGCTTAGTAAAGGGAGGATCCACTAATGAAAAACTGTTTTTT
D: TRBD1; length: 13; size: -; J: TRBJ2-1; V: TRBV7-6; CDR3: CASSSYRGREQFF; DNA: TGTGCCAGCAGCTCATACAGGGGGCGTGAGCAGTTCTTC
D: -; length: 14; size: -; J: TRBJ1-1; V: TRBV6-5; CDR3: CASSYNRANTEAFF; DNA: TGTGCCAGCAGTTACAACAGGGCAAACACTGAAGCTTTCTTT
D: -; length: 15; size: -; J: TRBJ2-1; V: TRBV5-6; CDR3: CASSHTSDDYNEQFF; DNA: TGTGCCAGCAGCCATACTAGTGATGACTACAATGAGCAGTTCTTC
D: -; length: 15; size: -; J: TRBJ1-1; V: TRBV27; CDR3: CASRIVAVENTEAFF; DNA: TGTGCCAGCAGAATAGTAGCCGTGGAGAACACTGAAGCTTTCTTT
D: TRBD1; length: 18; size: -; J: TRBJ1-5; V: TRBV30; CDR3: CAWNPPDRERDSNQPQHF; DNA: TGTGCCTGGAATCCTCCGGACAGGGAGAGGGATAGCAATCAGCCCCAGCATTTT
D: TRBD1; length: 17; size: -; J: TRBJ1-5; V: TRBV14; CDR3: CASSPGQGRYSNQPQHF; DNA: TGTGCCAGCAGCCCTGGACAGGGGCGGTATAGCAATCAGCCCCAGCATTTT
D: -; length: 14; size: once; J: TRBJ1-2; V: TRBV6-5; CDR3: CASSYSASGYGYTF; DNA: TGTGCCAGCAGTTACTCGGCGTCAGGGTATGGCTACACCTTC
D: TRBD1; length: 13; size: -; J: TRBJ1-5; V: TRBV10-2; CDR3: CATGQGLDQPQHF; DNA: TGCGCCACCGGACAGGGGCTCGATCAGCCCCAGCATTTT
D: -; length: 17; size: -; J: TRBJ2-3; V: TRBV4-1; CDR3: CASSQDPGTHTTDTQYF; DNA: TGCGCCAGCAGCCAAGACCCAGGGACACATACTACAGATACGCAGTATTTT
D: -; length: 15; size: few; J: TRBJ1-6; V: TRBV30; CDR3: CAWTPPRRGNSPLHF; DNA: TGTGCCTGGACCCCCCCAAGGAGAGGGAATTCACCCCTCCACTTT
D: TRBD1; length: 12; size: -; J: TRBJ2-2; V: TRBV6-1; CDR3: CAKTGYTGELFF; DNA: TGTGCCAAGACAGGGTACACCGGGGAGCTGTTTTTT
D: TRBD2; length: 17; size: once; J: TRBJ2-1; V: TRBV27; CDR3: CASSLSSGLAGDNEQFF; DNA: TGTGCCAGCAGTTTATCATCGGGACTAGCGGGAGATAATGAGCAGTTCTTC
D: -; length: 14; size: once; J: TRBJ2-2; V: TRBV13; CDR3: CASSLGLHTGELFF; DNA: TGTGCCAGCAGCTTAGGTCTTCACACCGGGGAGCTGTTTTTT
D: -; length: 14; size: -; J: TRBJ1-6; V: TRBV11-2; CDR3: CASSLGGGNSPLHF; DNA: TGTGCCAGCAGCTTAGGAGGGGGAAATTCACCCCTCCACTTT